This T cell receptor (beta chain) was documented in a study of neoadjuvant anti-PD-1 for oral cavity cancer. The patients had HPV-negative, locally advanced oral cavity squamous cell carcinoma. No culture or expansion preceded analysis of these blood cells. This CDR3 is 12 amino acids long. Germline lookup yields CDR1 MDHEN and CDR2 SYDVKM. V lost 5 bases and J lost 11, with 15 bases in between. Six replicates per PBMC sample, mostly from around 500 ng of genomic DNA. Data came from immunoSEQ multiplex PCR; TCRdb stores just in-frame clones and leaves some out. The repertoire holds roughly 14,000 clones, with 62% as singletons.

This clonotype was obtained from a person between 40 and 85 years old with oral cavity squamous cell carcinoma. The V call is TRBV28, the J call TRBJ1-1; D gene uncertain. Sequenced material: PBMCs, taken before nivolumab (anti-PD-1) treatment. The CDR3 bases are TGTGCCAGCAGTCTCCCGGGGATCGGCGCTTTCTTT. This encodes CASSLPGIGAFF.